This TCR beta chain was recorded in a study of Graves' ophthalmopathy and Graves' hyperthyroidism. Germline V lookup: CDR1 SEHNR, CDR2 FQNEAQ (reference sequence). The V gene lost 5 bases and the J gene lost 8 bases, with 16 bases spanning the gap. The CDR3 loop spans 13 amino acids. This clonotype was observed a single time. Amplified material comprised TCR beta CDR3 regions derived from RNA transcripts. Second-round multiplex PCR came after first-round RT-PCR with HTBI primers. MiXCR was run by TCRdb on the multiplex PCR reads, yielding one entry per CDR3 protein. The sample records over a million distinct CDR3 sequences, roughly two fifths being singletons.

The sample taken for sequencing was peripheral blood or thyroid tissue (not recorded which). This chain uses TRBV7-9 with TRBJ2-7; D is possibly TRBD1 (6 bases). The source is an adult man with Graves' hyperthyroidism. The CDR3 reads CASSREQGSQQYF. CDR3 nucleotides: TGTGCCAGCAGCCGAGAACAGGGTTCCCAGCAGTACTTC.